Presented here are 18 T cell receptor beta chains from one specimen sequenced in a study of shared clonotypes between healthy human individuals. Produced via immunoSEQ multiplex PCR; TCRdb's table is partial and in-frame only. The table includes some 380,000 clones, roughly 96% detected once. Sequenced sample: memory CD8+ T cells sorted from blood. Subset reported: CD45RO+ cells pooled with CCR7-negative TemRA cells. These receptors all come from a young man in good health.

V and J are TRBV28 and TRBJ2-7, with 9 bases lining up with TRBD2. This CDR3 is 16 amino acids long. From germline, CDR1 is MDHEN and CDR2 SYDVKM. V shed 5 bases, J shed 0 bases, and the junction held 8 bases outside the gene matches. The CDR3 is CASSALAGGPSYEQYF. The CDR3 coding sequence is TGTGCCAGCAGTGCCCTGGCGGGAGGGCCCTCCTACGAGCAGTACTTC.

The chain uses TRBV13 and TRBJ2-5, with D possibly being TRBD2 (5 bases). CDR1 is PRHDT, CDR2 FYEKMQ, per germline (reference sequence). Trimming stripped 5 bases from V and 5 bases from J, with 24 bases between. The CDR3 has 17 amino acids. The CDR3 protein is CASSARIVGDPRETQYF. The CDR3 coding sequence is TGTGCCAGCAGCGCTAGAATTGTGGGAGACCCTCGGGAGACCCAGTACTTC. Full variable domain (rest looked up from reference TRBV13 and TRBJ2-5): AAGVIQSPRHLIKEKRETATLKCYPIPRHDTVYWYQQGPGQDPQFLISFYEKMQSDKGSIPDRFSAQQFSDYHSELNMSSLELGDSALYFCASSARIVGDPRETQYFGPGTRLLVL.

This clone was counted once. The gene calls are TRBV6-4 and TRBJ1-5; no clear D gene. Germline assignment: CDR1 MRHNA and CDR2 SNTAGT. V was cut by 6 bases and J by 7 bases, with 22 bases left in between. CDR3 length: 16 amino acids. The CDR3 is CASSITGPLFEQPQHF. The DNA for the CDR3 is TGTGCCAGCAGCATAACCGGGCCACTATTTGAACAGCCCCAGCATTTT.

The gene calls are TRBV15 and TRBJ2-4, with D unresolved. The CDR3 covers 17 residues. Trimming pared 0 bases from V and 3 bases from J, leaving 15 bases between. Germline V gives CDR1 LNHNV, CDR2 YYDKDF (reference sequence). The CDR3 is CATSRDGRRAYKNIQYF. CDR3 DNA sequence: TGTGCCACCAGCAGAGATGGACGTAGGGCGTACAAAAACATTCAGTACTTC.

V usage is TRBV11-1 and J usage is TRBJ2-1, with D possibly TRBD2 on 6 matching bases. The CDR3 is 15 amino acids. CDR1 and CDR2 from the germline V gene are SGHAT and FQDESV (reference sequence). Trimming cost V 0 bases and J 7 bases, with 13 bases left between them. As DNA, the CDR3 is TGTGCCAGCAGCTTAGCGTACGGGAGTGGGAATGAGCAGTTCTTC. Its protein is CASSLAYGSGNEQFF.

The chain couples TRBV30 to TRBJ1-4; 7 bases fit TRBD1. J was trimmed by 3 bases and V by 0 bases; bases with no gene match: 16. There are 19 residues in the CDR3. The V gene's germline CDR1 is GTSNPN and CDR2 SVGIG (reference sequence). Written as DNA, the CDR3 is TGTGCCTGGAGTGTTATGAGACAGGGCTTAGAGTCAGCTAATGAAAAACTGTTTTTT. Translated: CAWSVMRQGLESANEKLFF.

This chain uses TRBV10-3 with TRBJ2-7; TRBD1 aligns across 9 bases. V lost 4 bases and J lost 2; bases outside the gene matches: 6. Germline V gene data show CDR1 as ENHRY and CDR2 as SYGVKD. This CDR3 contains 15 residues. This chain's CDR3 is CAISGPGTGTYEQYF. CDR3 in DNA: TGTGCCATCAGTGGCCCCGGGACAGGGACCTACGAGCAGTACTTC.

CDR3 in amino acids: CASSFPAGNTGELFF. CDR3 nucleotide sequence: TGTGCCAGCAGTTTCCCCGCCGGGAACACCGGGGAGCTGTTTTTT. The chain uses TRBV28 and TRBJ2-2; D is undetermined. V was cut by 3 bases and J by 1 base, with 9 bases left in between. The CDR3 is made up of 15 amino acids. Looked up from germline, CDR1 is MDHEN and CDR2 is SYDVKM.

The chain combines TRBV10-2 with TRBJ2-7; D possibly uses TRBD1 or TRBD2 (5 bases each). This CDR3 is built from 13 residues. The V end lost 5 bases, the J end lost 2 bases, and 10 bases lay between the germline ends. The germline V gene has CDR1 WSHSY and CDR2 SAAADI. The CDR3 DNA sequence: TGCGCCAGCAGTCGGGACGCCCCCTACGAGCAGTACTTC. It translates to CASSRDAPYEQYF.

The chain couples TRBV7-9 to TRBJ2-3, with a tentative D call TRBD2 (6 bases). Germline values: CDR1 SEHNR, CDR2 FQNEAQ (reference sequence). The CDR3 has 17 residues. Trimming took off 3 bases at V and 6 bases at J, with 22 bases between the two ends. The DNA for the CDR3 is TGTGCCAGCAGCTTTAGGGCTGACCGGGAGTGGGGGGATACGCAGTATTTT. Amino acid sequence: CASSFRADREWGDTQYF.

The CDR3 nucleotides are TGTGCCAGCACCATAGGCAGAACCCATAATTCACCCCTCCACTTT. Its protein product is CASTIGRTHNSPLHF. The V call is TRBV6-5, the J call TRBJ1-6; D is undetermined. The CDR3 is 15 residues long. Germline V lookup: CDR1 MNHEY, CDR2 SVGAGI. Trimming cost V 7 bases and J 5 bases, with 15 bases left between them.

This clone was counted a single time. This chain uses TRBV18 with TRBJ1-2, with TRBD1 matching 7 bases. This CDR3 is 15 amino acids long. The junction had 5 bases not matched to a gene; V was cut back by 4 bases and J by 0 bases. Looked up from germline, CDR1 is KGHSH and CDR2 is LQKENI. CDR3 sequence (DNA): TGTGCCAGCTCACTCCCCGGGACAGCTAACTATGGCTACACCTTC. Residues: CASSLPGTANYGYTF.

The chain is built from TRBV19 and TRBJ2-7; TRBD2 aligns across 9 bases. V lost 4 bases, J lost 2 bases, and 9 bases stayed unmatched. This CDR3 has 16 amino acids. CDR1 and CDR2 from the germline V gene are LNHDA and SQIVND (reference sequence). The CDR3 nucleotides read TGTGCCAGTAGTAGTGAGTCTAGCGGGAACCCCTACGAGCAGTACTTC. This gives the protein CASSSESSGNPYEQYF.

V gene TRBV28 combines with J gene TRBJ2-7; D gene uncertain. Trimming shortened V by 7 bases and J by 2 bases, and 18 bases separated the two germline ends. The germline CDR1 and CDR2 sequences are MDHEN and SYDVKM. The CDR3 consists of 15 residues. CDR3 loop: CASTPSSAGPYEQYF. The CDR3 DNA reads TGTGCCAGCACCCCGAGTTCGGCAGGCCCCTACGAGCAGTACTTC.

The rearrangement links TRBV11-3 to TRBJ2-3; D gene uncertain. Germline V gene lookup returns CDR1 SGHNT and CDR2 YENEEA. The ends were cut back, 8 bases at V and 6 bases at J, with 9 bases in the middle. The CDR3 runs 11 residues. The CDR3, as DNA: TGTGCCAGCGCTCGTGGTGATACGCAGTATTTT. Its protein is CASARGDTQYF. Filled out from reference TRBV11-3 and TRBJ2-3, the complete variable domain reads EAGVVQSPRYKIIEKKQPVAFWCNPISGHNTLYWYLQNLGQGPELLIRYENEEAVDDSQLPKDRFSAERLKGVDSTLKIQPAELGDSAVYLCASARGDTQYFGPGTRLTVL.

V usage is TRBV5-4 and J usage is TRBJ2-1, with TRBD1 as a possible D gene (6 bases). Trimming removed 5 bases from V and 7 bases from J, with 7 bases in between. The CDR3 loop spans 11 amino acids. In germline, CDR1 is SGHNT, CDR2 YYREEE (reference sequence). The CDR3 nucleotides read TGTGCCAGCAGTAGGGGGAATGAGCAGTTCTTC. Protein sequence: CASSRGNEQFF.

The V gene is TRBV12-1, the J gene TRBJ2-7; the DNA was not used to check the table's D call, TRBD1. TRBV12-1 is described as a pseudogene. This CDR3 has 14 residues. The CDR3 protein is CASSRDRGNIEQYF. CDR3 DNA sequence: TGTGCCAGCAGCCGGGACAGGGGGAATATCGAGCAGTACTTC.

This chain joins TRBV7-9 and TRBJ2-3, with 8 nucleotides matching TRBD2. V gave up 1 base and J gave up 4 bases; unmatched junction bases: 4. CDR1 is SEHNR and CDR2 is FQNEAQ in the germline V gene (reference sequence). The CDR3 loop spans 15 amino acids. The CDR3 here is CASSLDAGRADTQYF. CDR3 DNA: TGTGCCAGCAGCTTAGATGCCGGGAGGGCAGATACGCAGTATTTT.